The clone carrying this TCR beta chain was picked up a small number of times. The antigen remains undetermined. The sample comes from a study of blood T cells in healthy people across ages. General study findings and limits: Diversity was estimated from one million T cells, and these estimates were considered underestimates.

Together with a sample-barcoded 5' primer, a J-beta primer mix was included in a second PCR lasting about 6 to 11 cycles. TCRdb used MiXCR to reprocess the 5' RACE reads, holding one entry per CDR3 protein. This table holds fewer than 2 million distinct CDR3 sequences, approximately 39% found once. The receptor's source is a human donor in good health. The sample comprised blood.

The CDR3 spells CASSDPRGYGETQYF. DNA of the CDR3: TGTGCCAGCAGTGACCCCAGGGGGTATGGAGAGACCCAGTACTTC. The V call is TRBV25-1, the J call TRBJ2-5; 7 bases are a match to TRBD1. Trimming removed 3 bases from V and 4 bases from J; junction bases left unmatched: 8. The CDR3 covers 15 residues. Germline V lookup: CDR1 MGHDK, CDR2 SYGVNS.